These 32 T cell receptor beta chains originate from one sample sequenced in a study of memory CD4+ T cells and cytomegalovirus serostatus. TCRdb keeps only in-frame clones here, not all; method: immunoSEQ multiplex PCR. In the table there are roughly 50,000 clones, about 77% of which are singletons. The sort gate was single viable CD3+CD4+CD8-CD45RO+ cells for memory CD4+ T cells. Sequencing was carried out using memory CD4+ T cells from blood. Receptor source: an adult in good health and CMV-seronegative.

This clone was detected once. The V and J genes are TRBV15 and TRBJ1-6; no clear D. The CDR3 contains 15 residues. Between the trimmed V and J ends, which lost 0 bases and 7 bases, there was a span of 10 bases. Germline V gene data show CDR1 as LNHNV and CDR2 as YYDKDF (reference sequence). CDR3 in amino acids: CATSRDAQNNSPLHF. The CDR3 DNA reads as TGTGCCACCAGCAGAGATGCACAGAACAATTCACCCCTCCACTTT.

This clone was counted only a few times. The V and J genes are TRBV11-2 and TRBJ1-2, with D perhaps TRBD1 (6 bases). Trimming took off 4 bases at V and 8 bases at J, with 17 bases between the two ends. The CDR3 spans 14 residues. The germline gives CDR1 SGHAT, CDR2 FQNNGV. The CDR3 region is CASSSAGGGRGYTF. In DNA, the CDR3 is TGTGCCAGCAGCTCGGCCGGTGGGGGGCGAGGCTACACCTTC.

The chain combines TRBV28 with TRBJ1-5, with a weak D call TRBD1 (6 bases). CDR1 MDHEN and CDR2 SYDVKM come from the germline V gene. The ends were cut back, 6 bases at V and 4 bases at J, with 10 bases in the middle. The CDR3 spans 13 residues. The CDR3 DNA reads TGTGCCAGCAGGGGTACAGGGAATCAGCCCCAGCATTTT. This translates into CASRGTGNQPQHF.

The genes are TRBV6-6 and TRBJ1-1; no clear D gene. This CDR3 has 16 amino acids. V lost 7 bases to trimming and J lost 9 bases, with 27 bases between them. Germline V lookup: CDR1 MNHNY, CDR2 SVGAGI (reference sequence). The CDR3 nucleotides read TGTGCCAGCAAGATCTCGGGTTCTGTTGTGGCGCAAAAAGCTTTCTTT. It yields the protein CASKISGSVVAQKAFF.

This chain uses TRBV7-9 with TRBJ2-4; 8 bases are a match to TRBD1. The CDR3 spans 16 residues. Germline V gene lookup returns CDR1 SEHNR and CDR2 FQNEAQ (reference sequence). Germline trimming cut 2 bases from V and 3 bases from J; bases unmatched to any gene: 6. The CDR3 region is CASSLLQGASKNIQYF. The CDR3, as DNA: TGTGCCAGCAGCTTACTTCAGGGGGCAAGCAAAAACATTCAGTACTTC.

The V gene is TRBV6-5, the J gene TRBJ1-3; D is uncertain. The germline CDR1 and CDR2 sequences are MNHEY and SVGAGI. The CDR3 is 11 residues long. V shed 6 bases and J shed 3 bases, with 3 bases lying between them. The CDR3 is CASSRGNTIYF. CDR3 in DNA: TGTGCCAGCAGCCGTGGAAACACCATATATTTT.

The chain employs TRBV5-1 and TRBJ2-3; D remains ambiguous. The V and J ends lost 7 bases and 2 bases respectively, with 17 bases between them. Looked up from germline, CDR1 is SGHRS and CDR2 is YFSETQ. This CDR3 has 15 amino acids. Here the CDR3 DNA reads TGCGCCAGCTCACCCAGCCCCGTTCTCACAGATACGCAGTATTTT. It encodes CASSPSPVLTDTQYF.

The chain couples TRBV6-1 to TRBJ1-5, with D possibly TRBD1 on 6 matching bases. From germline, CDR1 is MNHNS and CDR2 SASEGT. Deletions cut 6 bases from V and 4 bases from J, with 16 bases between. The CDR3 sequence is 15 residues long. The CDR3 here is CASSEPGHPNQPQHF. CDR3 in DNA: TGTGCCAGCAGCGAGCCGGGACACCCGAATCAGCCCCAGCATTTT.

The V and J genes are TRBV14 and TRBJ2-3; 12 bases fit TRBD2. The CDR3 spans 15 residues. After removal of 4 bases from V and 1 base from J, the junction contained 0 bases not matched to a gene. Germline assignment: CDR1 SGHDN and CDR2 FVKESK. The CDR3 sequence is CASSRLAGGTDTQYF. The CDR3 DNA follows: TGTGCCAGCAGCCGACTAGCGGGAGGCACAGATACGCAGTATTTT.

As to this clone: At one of its ends the junction is not consistent with the germline gene, which may arise from a read error. The chain carries TRBV28 and TRBJ2-7; TRBD1 matches 8 bases. Germline CDR1 and CDR2: MDHEN and SYDVKM. The CDR3 is 13 amino acids. This chain's CDR3 is CASIPVGTGFLQF. In nucleotides, the CDR3 is TGTGCCAGCATCCCGGTGGGGACAGGTTTCTTACAATTC. The full variable domain, in which reference TRBV28 and TRBJ2-7 provide the parts outside the CDR3, is DVKVTQSSRYLVKRTGEKVFLECVQDMDHENMFWYRQDPGLGLRLIYFSYDVKMKEKGDIPEGYSVSREKKERFSLILESASTNQTSMYLCASIPVGTGFLQFGPGTRLTVT.

The chain couples TRBV29-1 to TRBJ2-6; 7 bases line up with TRBD2. Germline assignment: CDR1 SQVTM and CDR2 ANQGSEA. With 4 bases clipped from V and 0 bases from J, the junction kept 0 bases outside the gene matches. This CDR3 comprises 14 residues. CDR3 sequence reads: CSVGGGSGANVLTF. CDR3 DNA: TGCAGCGTTGGGGGGGGCTCTGGGGCCAACGTCCTGACTTTC. Using reference TRBV29-1 and TRBJ2-6 for the parts outside the CDR3, the full variable domain is SAVISQKPSRDICQRGTSLTIQCQVDSQVTMMFWYRQQPGQSLTLIATANQGSEATYESGFVIDKFPISRPNLTFSTLTVSNMSPEDSSIYLCSVGGGSGANVLTFGAGSRLTVL.

The chain combines TRBV11-3 with TRBJ1-1; D ambiguous. Germline V gives CDR1 SGHNT, CDR2 YENEEA. This CDR3 has 14 amino acids. Deletions cut 0 bases from V and 4 bases from J, with 9 bases between. The CDR3 here is CASSLDKGLTEAFF. DNA for the CDR3: TGTGCCAGCAGCTTAGATAAGGGCCTCACTGAAGCTTTCTTT.

This chain joins TRBV11-2 and TRBJ1-1; a possible D gene is TRBD1 (5 bases). This CDR3 has 17 residues. Germline assignment: CDR1 SGHAT and CDR2 FQNNGV. Trimming took off 1 base at V and 0 bases at J, with 15 bases between the two ends. In nucleotides, the CDR3 is TGTGCCAGCAGCTTAGTAGGAGGGGTAGCTATGAACACTGAAGCTTTCTTT. It translates to CASSLVGGVAMNTEAFF.

V and J are TRBV4-1 and TRBJ1-5, with 7 bases identical to TRBD1. In germline, CDR1 is MGHRA, CDR2 YSYEKL. V shed 0 bases and J 4 bases; nucleotides not matched to a gene: 6. The CDR3 is 16 residues long. This CDR3 is CASSQDGRGRNQPQHF. The CDR3 DNA follows: TGCGCCAGCAGCCAAGATGGCAGGGGGAGGAATCAGCCCCAGCATTTT.

The DNA of the CDR3 is TGTGCCAGCAGCTCCCAAGGTGCTAGTTACATTCAGTACTTC. This translates into CASSSQGASYIQYF. This chain connects TRBV11-2 to TRBJ2-4; D not resolved. Germline loops: CDR1 SGHAT, CDR2 FQNNGV. Trimming pared 4 bases from V and 8 bases from J, leaving 15 bases between. This CDR3 has 14 amino acids.

This clone was seen a handful of times. The chain uses TRBV21-1 and TRBJ2-2; the D call in the table, TRBD1, was not verified against the DNA. TRBV21-1 is an annotated pseudogene. The CDR3 sequence is 19 residues long. The CDR3 bases are TGTGCCAGCAGCAAAGAGGGGGCACAGGGGCGAGCGAACACCGGGGAGCTGTTTTTT. Encoded protein: CASSKEGAQGRANTGELFF.

V gene TRBV2 combines with J gene TRBJ2-1, with a tentative D call TRBD1 (5 bases). Trimming took 2 bases from V and 5 from J, leaving 10 bases between them. There are 14 residues in the CDR3. Germline V gene data show CDR1 as SNHLY and CDR2 as FYNNEI. CDR3 loop: CASSEIQGNNEQFF. The CDR3 DNA reads TGTGCCAGCAGTGAAATCCAGGGCAACAATGAGCAGTTCTTC. Together with reference TRBV2 and TRBJ2-1, the CDR3 gives the full variable domain: EPEVTQTPSHQVTQMGQEVILRCVPISNHLYFYWYRQILGQKVEFLVSFYNNEISEKSEIFDDQFSVERPDGSNFTLKIRSTKLEDSAMYFCASSEIQGNNEQFFGPGTRLTVL.

The chain links TRBV5-1 to TRBJ2-6; 7 nucleotides line up with TRBD1. Trimming at V came to 1 base and at J to 2 bases, leaving 3 bases not matched to a gene. The CDR3 has 16 amino acids. Germline values: CDR1 SGHRS, CDR2 YFSETQ. This CDR3 is CASSLQGETGANVLTF. CDR3 sequence (DNA): TGCGCCAGCAGCTTGCAGGGGGAAACTGGGGCCAACGTCCTGACTTTC.

The chain uses TRBV5-4 and TRBJ2-3; D uncertain. V dropped 6 bases and J dropped 1 base, with 12 bases sitting between them. Germline V CDR1 and CDR2: SGHNT, YYREEE (reference sequence). The CDR3 has 14 residues. This CDR3 reads CASTVLLGTDTQYF. The CDR3 DNA is TGTGCCAGCACCGTTCTCCTCGGCACAGATACGCAGTATTTT.

The J gene is TRBJ1-1, the V gene TRBV6-6; TRBD1 is a possible D gene (6 bases). There are 14 residues in the CDR3. Germline loops: CDR1 MNHNY, CDR2 SVGAGI (reference sequence). Trimming left V 2 bases short and J 7 bases short, with 14 bases between. CDR3 sequence reads: CASSYPNTGFEAFF. In DNA form, the CDR3 reads TGTGCCAGCAGTTACCCTAATACAGGGTTTGAAGCTTTCTTT.

This clone was seen just once. This chain connects TRBV5-6 to TRBJ1-2, with 11 bases lining up with TRBD1. The germline V gene encodes CDR1 SGHDT and CDR2 YYEEEE. The V segment lost 2 bases and the J segment 2 bases; nucleotides outside the gene matches: 5. CDR3 length equals 16 residues. In DNA, the CDR3 is TGTGCCAGCAGCTTATATGGGACAGGGGGGAACTATGGCTACACCTTC. Amino acids: CASSLYGTGGNYGYTF. Supplemented by reference TRBV5-6 and TRBJ1-2, the full variable domain reads DAGVTQSPTHLIKTRGQQVTLRCSPKSGHDTVSWYQQALGQGPQFIFQYYEEEERQRGNFPDRFSGHQFPNYSSELNVNALLLGDSALYLCASSLYGTGGNYGYTFGSGTRLTVV.

The chain recombines TRBV19 with TRBJ2-1; a weak D match, TRBD2 (5 bases). Per the germline V gene, CDR1 is LNHDA and CDR2 is SQIVND (reference sequence). The CDR3 totals 16 residues. Trimming took 6 bases from V and 5 from J, leaving 20 bases between them. The CDR3 region is CASSRGGLGTNNEQFF. CDR3 in DNA: TGTGCCAGTAGCCGGGGTGGGCTTGGTACCAACAATGAGCAGTTCTTC.

This sequence joins TRBV6-5 and TRBJ1-2; maybe TRBD1 (5 bases). CDR1 and CDR2 (germline): MNHEY, SVGAGI. The CDR3 totals 15 residues. V lost 2 bases and J lost 0, with 10 bases in between. The CDR3 DNA reads TGTGCCAGCAGTTACGGAGCAGGGACTAACTATGGCTACACCTTC. As protein: CASSYGAGTNYGYTF.

This clone showed up just a few times. This rearrangement joins TRBV7-2 to TRBJ2-5; D not certain. The V end was cut by 5 bases, the J end by 4 bases, with 20 bases between. This CDR3 has 16 residues. From germline, CDR1 is SGHTA and CDR2 FQGNSA. CDR3 in DNA: TGTGCCAGCAGCCCGCACCGGGTCTCCGTCGGAGAGACCCAGTACTTC. The encoded protein is CASSPHRVSVGETQYF.

The V and J genes are TRBV27 and TRBJ2-2; possibly TRBD1 for D (5 bases). The germline V gene encodes CDR1 MNHEY and CDR2 SMNVEV (reference sequence). The CDR3 has 14 residues. Trimming removed 7 bases from V and 4 bases from J, with 13 bases in between. CDR3 residues: CASKGRSGTGELFF. The CDR3 region has the DNA TGTGCCAGCAAGGGGCGATCGGGCACCGGGGAGCTGTTTTTT.

The chain couples TRBV19 to TRBJ1-1; D gene ambiguous. The germline V gene has CDR1 LNHDA and CDR2 SQIVND (reference sequence). The germline V and J ends were trimmed by 5 bases and 1 base, with 20 bases remaining between them. The CDR3 totals 17 residues. Here the CDR3 DNA reads TGTGCCAGTAGTCTACGGGCCCCCTCCGTGGGGAACACTGAAGCTTTCTTT. It is translated as CASSLRAPSVGNTEAFF.

The chain employs TRBV5-1 and TRBJ1-4; D is perhaps TRBD1 (6 bases). Germline lookup yields CDR1 SGHRS and CDR2 YFSETQ. V lost 4 bases to trimming and J lost 0 bases, with 13 bases between them. The CDR3 is 16 residues long. CDR3 loop: CASSLGTFATNEKLFF. CDR3 nucleotides: TGCGCCAGCAGCCTCGGGACATTTGCAACTAATGAAAAACTGTTTTTT.

The CDR3 coding sequence is TGTGCCAGCAGGAGCGGGAGAAGTTACAATGAGCAGTTCTTC. Its protein is CASRSGRSYNEQFF. The chain recombines TRBV27 with TRBJ2-1; 8 nucleotides match TRBD2. The trim removed 6 bases at V and 4 bases at J, leaving 5 bases unmatched. The CDR3 is 14 residues long. CDR1 is MNHEY, CDR2 SMNVEV, per germline (reference sequence).

The J gene is TRBJ1-3, the V gene TRBV28; 7 nucleotides align to TRBD1. The CDR3 is 15 amino acids. J was trimmed by 0 bases and V by 8 bases; bases with no gene match: 7. Germline V lookup: CDR1 MDHEN, CDR2 SYDVKM. The CDR3 region is CASRTGSNSGNTIYF. The CDR3 DNA follows: TGTGCCAGCCGGACAGGATCCAACTCTGGAAACACCATATATTTT.

The rearrangement links TRBV2 to TRBJ1-2; TRBD1 might be the D (5 bases). V shed 0 bases and J shed 6 bases, with 14 bases lying between them. This CDR3 has 15 residues. The germline V gene has CDR1 SNHLY and CDR2 FYNNEI. The CDR3 region is CASSEALTQGHGYTF. In nucleotides, the CDR3 is TGTGCCAGCAGTGAAGCCCTCACTCAGGGCCATGGCTACACCTTC.

The V and J genes are TRBV5-1 and TRBJ2-3; 7 bases map to TRBD1. The CDR3 runs 13 residues. Unmatched junction bases numbered 3, after V lost 8 bases and J lost 0 bases. Germline V gene data show CDR1 as SGHRS and CDR2 as YFSETQ. The CDR3 loop reads CASTGVSTDTQYF. CDR3 nucleotides: TGCGCCAGTACAGGGGTCAGCACAGATACGCAGTATTTT. The variable domain in full, with the rest retrieved from reference TRBV5-1 and TRBJ2-3, is KAGVTQTPRYLIKTRGQQVTLSCSPISGHRSVSWYQQTPGQGLQFLFEYFSETQRNKGNFPGRFSGRQFSNSRSEMNVSTLELGDSALYLCASTGVSTDTQYFGPGTRLTVL.

The chain recombines TRBV5-1 with TRBJ2-5; weak D call: TRBD1 (6 bases). This CDR3 spans 14 amino acids. Looked up from germline, CDR1 is SGHRS and CDR2 is YFSETQ. Trimming cost V 0 bases and J 9 bases, with 15 bases left between them. This CDR3 is CASSLVVQPGAQYF. The CDR3, as DNA: TGCGCCAGCAGCTTGGTTGTCCAGCCAGGGGCCCAGTACTTC. The full variable domain, rest sourced from reference TRBV5-1 and TRBJ2-5, is KAGVTQTPRYLIKTRGQQVTLSCSPISGHRSVSWYQQTPGQGLQFLFEYFSETQRNKGNFPGRFSGRQFSNSRSEMNVSTLELGDSALYLCASSLVVQPGAQYFGPGTRLLVL.